The clone carrying this T cell receptor beta chain was detected only a few times. The antigen is undetermined. Trimming pared 0 bases from V and 10 bases from J, leaving 18 bases between. The CDR3 extends over 14 amino acids. Per the germline V gene, CDR1 is DFQATT and CDR2 is SNEGSKA (reference sequence). This sample is drawn from a study of T cells after yellow fever vaccination. Study-wide points: Although most clonotypes did not, a small share appeared in both CD4 and CD8 compartments. Boosting was followed by the reappearance of most primary-vaccination clones (96% CD4, under 90% CD8). A faster peak, day 5 versus 15, was reached by the weaker secondary response.

Conversion of TCR transcripts into cDNA relied on 5'RACE template switching, which added a universal primer site and UMIs. TCRdb re-analysed the 5' RACE reads in MiXCR, keeping a single row per CDR3 protein. This table has 150,000 to 200,000 distinct CDR3 sequences, 7% to 10% appearing once. V gene TRBV20-1 combines with J gene TRBJ1-1, with D hard to call. The specimen comprised CD8+ T cells sorted from PBMCs, sampled 45 days after the yellow fever booster vaccination. The sequence derives from a young man who received the YFV17D yellow fever vaccine. The CDR3 protein is CSARDLGTKMGAFF. The CDR3 bases are TGCAGTGCTAGAGATTTGGGCACCAAAATGGGAGCTTTCTTT.